In this sample, the clone carrying this T cell receptor (beta chain) turned up once. The sample originates from a study of neoadjuvant anti-PD-1 for oral cavity cancer. Overall study context: Patients without progression got a fourth dose around day 43.

The CDR3 runs to 12 residues. Germline CDR1 is SGHRS and CDR2 is YFSETQ. Trimming removed 6 bases from V and 10 bases from J, with 14 bases in between. Blood libraries mostly used around 510 ng genomic DNA, six replicates each. Only in-frame clones appear in the TCRdb table, and some are missing; sequencing was by immunoSEQ multiplex PCR. Of under 85,000 clones listed, roughly 80% are singletons. The TCR sequence derives from a person aged 35-80 years with oral cavity squamous cell carcinoma. Sequencing was performed on PBMCs, taken before nivolumab (anti-PD-1) treatment. This rearrangement joins TRBV5-1 to TRBJ2-1, with a weak D call TRBD1 (5 bases). This CDR3 is CASTLTREEQFF. The CDR3 DNA follows: TGCGCCAGCACCCTCACCAGGGAAGAGCAGTTCTTC.